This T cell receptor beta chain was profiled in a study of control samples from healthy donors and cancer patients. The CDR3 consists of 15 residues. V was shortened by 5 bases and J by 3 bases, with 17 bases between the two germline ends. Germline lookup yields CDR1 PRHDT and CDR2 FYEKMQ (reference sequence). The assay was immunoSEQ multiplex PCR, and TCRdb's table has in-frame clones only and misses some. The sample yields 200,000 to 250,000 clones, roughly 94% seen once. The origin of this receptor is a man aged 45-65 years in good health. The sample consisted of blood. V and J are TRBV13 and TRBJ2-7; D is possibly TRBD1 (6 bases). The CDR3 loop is CASSPQQGVSYEQYF. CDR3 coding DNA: TGTGCCAGCAGCCCGCAACAGGGTGTGAGCTACGAGCAGTACTTC. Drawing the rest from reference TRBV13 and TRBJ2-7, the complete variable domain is AAGVIQSPRHLIKEKRETATLKCYPIPRHDTVYWYQQGPGQDPQFLISFYEKMQSDKGSIPDRFSAQQFSDYHSELNMSSLELGDSALYFCASSPQQGVSYEQYFGPGTRLTVT.